This T cell receptor beta chain was retrieved from a study of blood T cell repertoires in COVID-19. Sequencing used immunoSEQ multiplex PCR; TCRdb keeps in-frame clones, though not all of them. Of roughly 200,000 clones listed, approximately 85% were seen once; the top ten hold around 6.2%. After removal of 5 bases from V and 5 bases from J, the junction contained 13 bases not matched to a gene. Germline V gene data show CDR1 as LGHNT and CDR2 as FRNRAP. The CDR3 is made up of 16 amino acids. This TCR was sampled from a man aged 35-49 years who had recovered from COVID-19. The chain combines TRBV12-5 with TRBJ1-1; 8 bases map to TRBD1. The sequenced material came from PBMCs or T cells enriched from blood (not recorded which). The DNA of the CDR3 is TGTGCTAGTGGTCCGGGGACAGGCCCCTTGGGAACTGAAGCTTTCTTT. As protein: CASGPGTGPLGTEAFF.